This T cell receptor (beta chain) originates from a study of blood T cells in healthy people across ages. Findings and limits, study-wide: Older age went with lower TCR beta diversity per million T cells, in a roughly linear way. There was no known CMV status for donors, so expanded clonotype changes were possibly confounded.

The use of a sample-barcoded 5' primer and a J-beta primer mix characterized a second PCR of roughly 7 to 11 cycles. Every single cDNA molecule received a tag from a template-switch adaptor with 12 random nucleotides. TCRdb used MiXCR to reprocess the 5' RACE reads, holding one entry per CDR3 protein. The table shows over 1,500,000 distinct CDR3 sequences, with around 42% occurring only once. This clonotype has more than one count but fewer than ten. Its target is not known. The receptor's source is a human donor in good health. Sequenced input: blood.

CDR3 bases: TGTGCCAGCAGCTTTACTAGCGGGGGGCCTCAATCCTACAATGAGCAGTTCTTC. This gives the protein CASSFTSGGPQSYNEQFF. The rearrangement joins TRBV9 to TRBJ2-1, with 12 nucleotides matching TRBD2. The V segment lost 4 bases and the J segment 1 base; nucleotides outside the gene matches: 9. CDR1 and CDR2 (germline): SGDLS, YYNGEE. This CDR3 comprises 18 residues.